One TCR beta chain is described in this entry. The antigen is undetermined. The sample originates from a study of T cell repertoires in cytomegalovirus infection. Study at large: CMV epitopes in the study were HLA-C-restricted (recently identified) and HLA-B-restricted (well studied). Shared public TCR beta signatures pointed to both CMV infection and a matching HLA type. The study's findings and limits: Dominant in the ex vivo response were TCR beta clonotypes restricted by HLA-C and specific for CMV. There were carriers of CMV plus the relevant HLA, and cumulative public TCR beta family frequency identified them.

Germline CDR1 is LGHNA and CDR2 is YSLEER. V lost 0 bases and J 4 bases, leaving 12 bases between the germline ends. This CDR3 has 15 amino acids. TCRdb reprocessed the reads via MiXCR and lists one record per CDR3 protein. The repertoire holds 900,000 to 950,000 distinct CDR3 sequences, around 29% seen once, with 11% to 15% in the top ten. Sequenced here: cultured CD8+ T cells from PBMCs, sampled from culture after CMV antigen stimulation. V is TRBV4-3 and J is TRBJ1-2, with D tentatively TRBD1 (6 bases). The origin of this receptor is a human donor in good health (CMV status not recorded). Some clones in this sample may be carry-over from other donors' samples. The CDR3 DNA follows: TGCGCCAGCAGCCAAGATCATGGACAGAGCTATGGCTACACCTTC. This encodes CASSQDHGQSYGYTF.